Each of the 15 T cell receptor beta chains below was sequenced from the same sample in a study of cytomegalovirus exposure and HLA in healthy donors. Using immunoSEQ multiplex PCR, the repertoire was profiled, and TCRdb retains in-frame clones only, with some absent. The table includes more than 300,000 clones, 70% to 90% detected once. What was sequenced was PBMCs. The receptor source for this set is a woman aged 18 to 35 in good health and CMV-seronegative.

V gene TRBV19 combines with J gene TRBJ1-5, with D perhaps matching TRBD1 (5 bases). Trimming took off 3 bases at V and 5 bases at J, with 14 bases between the two ends. Germline V gene sequence: CDR1 LNHDA, CDR2 SQIVND (reference sequence). The CDR3 runs 15 residues. CDR3 in DNA: TGTGCCAGTAGTATCCGGACATCAGACTATCAGCCCCAGCATTTT. Protein sequence: CASSIRTSDYQPQHF.

In the case of this clone: The same CDR3 is also encoded by other DNA sequences in this sample. The rearrangement links TRBV28 to TRBJ2-7, with D perhaps matching TRBD1 (5 bases). The CDR3 is 14 residues long. Germline lookup yields CDR1 MDHEN and CDR2 SYDVKM. Between the trimmed V and J ends, which lost 4 bases and 1 base, there was a span of 11 bases. In DNA form, the CDR3 reads TGTGCCAGCAGTTCGCCCGACAGTTCCTACGAGCAGTACTTC. Its translation: CASSSPDSSYEQYF.

The chain employs TRBV7-9 and TRBJ2-7; D is perhaps TRBD1 (6 bases). V was cut by 0 bases and J by 3 bases, with 12 bases left in between. Germline CDR1 and CDR2: SEHNR and FQNEAQ (reference sequence). The CDR3 is made up of 15 amino acids. The CDR3 sequence is CASSLAGQGSYEQYF. CDR3 sequence (DNA): TGTGCCAGCAGCTTAGCTGGGCAGGGGAGCTACGAGCAGTACTTC.

The chain couples TRBV5-6 to TRBJ2-3, with D uncertain. The CDR3 contains 12 residues. V lost 5 bases to trimming and J lost 0 bases, with 4 bases between them. Looked up from germline, CDR1 is SGHDT and CDR2 is YYEEEE. In DNA form, the CDR3 reads TGTGCCAGCAGGCGGAGCACAGATACGCAGTATTTT. Protein product: CASRRSTDTQYF.

The gene calls are TRBV5-4 and TRBJ2-3; TRBD1 might be the D (5 bases). Germline lookup yields CDR1 SGHNT and CDR2 YYREEE (reference sequence). This CDR3 contains 16 residues. Trimming removed 6 bases from V and 1 base from J, with 18 bases in between. The CDR3 bases are TGTGCCAGCATCACGCTTCAGGGTTTGGGCACAGATACGCAGTATTTT. Translated: CASITLQGLGTDTQYF.

This chain links TRBV16 with TRBJ2-7, with 9 bases that match TRBD1. The V segment lost 4 bases and the J segment 6 bases; nucleotides outside the gene matches: 4. This CDR3 comprises 13 residues. CDR1 and CDR2 (germline): KGHSY, FQNENV. This chain's CDR3 is CASSRGTGREQYF. The CDR3 DNA follows: TGTGCCAGCAGCCGGGGGACAGGGCGCGAGCAGTACTTC.

This clone was seen a single time. The chain has TRBV23-1 and TRBJ2-7, with D possibly TRBD2 on 6 matching bases. TRBV23-1 qualifies as an ORF whose function is uncertain. The V and J ends lost 3 bases and 4 bases respectively, with 10 bases between them. This CDR3 is 13 amino acids long. The CDR3 is CASSHPTRYEQYF. CDR3 in DNA: TGCGCCAGCAGTCATCCGACTAGATACGAGCAGTACTTC.

The chain uses TRBV7-9 and TRBJ2-1; 11 positions agree with TRBD2. The CDR3 runs to 16 residues. The germline V gene has CDR1 SEHNR and CDR2 FQNEAQ (reference sequence). J was trimmed by 3 bases and V by 5 bases; bases with no gene match: 6. CDR3: CASSKTSGSIYNEQFF. CDR3 bases: TGTGCCAGCAGCAAAACTAGCGGGAGTATCTACAATGAGCAGTTCTTC.

This clone has just one count. J is TRBJ2-5 and V is TRBV5-1; 9 bases agree with TRBD1. V lost 0 bases and J lost 1; bases outside the gene matches: 1. There are 15 residues in the CDR3. The germline gives CDR1 SGHRS, CDR2 YFSETQ. CDR3 region: CASSLVTGGQETQYF. In DNA, the CDR3 is TGCGCCAGCAGCTTGGTGACAGGGGGCCAAGAGACCCAGTACTTC.

The chain links TRBV4-1 to TRBJ2-7, with D uncertain. This CDR3 region has 15 residues. Germline V gives CDR1 MGHRA, CDR2 YSYEKL. Trimming removed 4 bases at V and 5 bases at J, with 18 bases between. Here the CDR3 DNA reads TGCGCCAGCAGCCTCCAGGTTGACGTGAGAAACGAGCAGTACTTC. This codes for CASSLQVDVRNEQYF.

This clone was counted between two and nine times. This chain uses TRBV6-1 with TRBJ2-4, with a possible D match to TRBD2 (6 bases). V was trimmed by 1 base and J by 8 bases, leaving 15 bases between them. The CDR3 is made up of 15 amino acids. CDR1 MNHNS and CDR2 SASEGT come from the germline V gene. The CDR3 DNA reads as TGTGCCAGCAGTGAAGGAGGCCCCTGGGGGGACATTCAGTACTTC. Its translation is CASSEGGPWGDIQYF.

The V call is TRBV4-2, the J call TRBJ2-5, with 7 bases aligning to TRBD2. Germline values: CDR1 LGHNA, CDR2 YNFKEQ. The junction had 5 bases not matched to a gene; V was cut back by 0 bases and J by 1 base. The CDR3 is made up of 16 amino acids. Here the CDR3 DNA reads TGTGCCAGCAGCCAAGATCCGGCGGGAGCCCAAGAGACCCAGTACTTC. This gives the protein CASSQDPAGAQETQYF.

The chain is built from TRBV6-6 and TRBJ1-4, with unresolved D. V was trimmed by 6 bases and J by 8 bases, leaving 10 bases between them. The length of the CDR3 is 12 residues. Germline V gene lookup returns CDR1 MNHNY and CDR2 SVGAGI (reference sequence). The CDR3 reads CASSLPMEKLFF. The CDR3 coding sequence is TGTGCCAGCAGCCTACCGATGGAAAAACTGTTTTTT.

The gene calls are TRBV4-3 and TRBJ1-4; 7 positions match TRBD1. V lost 1 base and J lost 5; bases outside the gene matches: 7. Germline values: CDR1 LGHNA, CDR2 YSLEER. The CDR3 runs to 16 residues. CDR3 coding DNA: TGCGCCAGCAGCCAAGGTGGGGGACAGAACAATGAAAAACTGTTTTTT. This gives the protein CASSQGGGQNNEKLFF.

The chain links TRBV6-5 to TRBJ2-1; 8 positions match TRBD2. There are 15 residues in the CDR3. With 2 bases clipped from V and 5 bases from J, the junction kept 5 bases outside the gene matches. CDR1 is MNHEY and CDR2 is SVGAGI in the germline V gene. In nucleotides, the CDR3 is TGTGCCAGCAGTTACGCGGGACTAGGAAACAATGAGCAGTTCTTC. Its protein product is CASSYAGLGNNEQFF.